The rows below give T cell receptor beta chains drawn from one sample of a study of response to subunit inactivated influenza vaccine. Via MiXCR, TCRdb re-called the RT-PCR reads, giving one row per CDR3 protein. The data hold 800,000 or so distinct CDR3 sequences, with 20% to 25% observed a single time. The sequencing used PBMCs from blood, collected about 5 days after vaccination. These receptors originate from a man over 45 who received an inactivated influenza vaccine. Both conserved end residues are part of each CDR3. A D gene is named only where the DNA matches it firmly. The listing skips clone size in some rows; elsewhere it reads once, few, many or a size class.

cdr3_nt cdr3_aa d_call j_call clone_size v_call
TGTGCCAGCAGTTACTCGGGGGACAGGGCGTTCTCTTCGGGCGAGCAGTACTTC CASSYSGDRAFSSGEQYF TRBD1 TRBJ2-7 NA TRBV6-2/TRBV6-3
TGTGCCAGCAGCTTATTCCCCGACGGGAATGAGCAGTTCTTC CASSLFPDGNEQFF NA TRBJ2-1 NA TRBV7-2
TGTGCCAGCAATCCGACAGTTCCGGCTGAAGCTTTCTTT CASNPTVPAEAFF NA TRBJ1-1 NA TRBV6-2/TRBV6-3
TGTGCCATCAGCCGGGACAGGGGGTACACCGGGGAGCTGTTTTTT CAISRDRGYTGELFF TRBD1 TRBJ2-2 few TRBV10-3
TGCGCCAGCAGCCAAATACAGGGCAACGTCCTGACTTTC CASSQIQGNVLTF NA TRBJ2-6 NA TRBV4-3
TGTGCCAGCAGCTTAGATGTTCTACTAGCAGGGGGAACCTACAATGAGCAGTTCTTC CASSLDVLLAGGTYNEQFF NA TRBJ2-1 NA TRBV11-2
TGTGCCAGCAGCTTGATGTTCCAGGGAAGGAATGAGCAGTTCTTC CASSLMFQGRNEQFF NA TRBJ2-1 many TRBV5-6
TGTGCCAGCAGCCCGGGACCCAGAGAGACCCAGTACTTC CASSPGPRETQYF NA TRBJ2-5 NA TRBV12-3/TRBV12-4
TGTGCCAGTAGTATCCCTAGCGGGACGTACACAGATACGCAGTATTTT CASSIPSGTYTDTQYF TRBD2 TRBJ2-3 many TRBV19
TGTGCCACCAGCGGAGGACTAGCGGGACAAGAGACCCAGTACTTC CATSGGLAGQETQYF TRBD2 TRBJ2-5 NA TRBV15
TGCGCCAGCGGACCACAAGAGAACACTGAAGCTTTCTTT CASGPQENTEAFF NA TRBJ1-1 NA TRBV5-1
TGTGCCAGCAGCTGGTCCCAGGGGAACACTGAAGCTTTCTTT CASSWSQGNTEAFF NA TRBJ1-1 few TRBV5-5
TGTGCCAGTAGTATCTCTAATGAGCAGTTCTTC CASSISNEQFF NA TRBJ2-1 NA TRBV19
TGTGCCAGCAGTTTACGCAGGGCGGGAAACACCATATATTTT CASSLRRAGNTIYF NA TRBJ1-3 NA TRBV12-3/TRBV12-4
TGTGCCAGCAGAAAACAGGGGAGGCTCTACAATGAGCAGTTCTTC CASRKQGRLYNEQFF NA TRBJ2-1 few TRBV6-2/TRBV6-3
TGTGCCAGTAGTCGGACGGGTAACACAGATACGCAGTATTTT CASSRTGNTDTQYF NA TRBJ2-3 few TRBV19
TGTGCCAGCAGTACCTCGCATGAGCAGTTCTTC CASSTSHEQFF NA TRBJ2-1 NA TRBV12-3/TRBV12-4
TGTGCCAGCAGCCAAACGACGGGAAATCAGCCCCAGCATTTT CASSQTTGNQPQHF NA TRBJ1-5 once TRBV3-1
TGCAGCGCCGGGACAGAAGTAAATCAGCCCCAGCATTTT CSAGTEVNQPQHF TRBD1 TRBJ1-5 NA TRBV29-1
TGCAGTGCTAGAGCAATGAGGGACCACGCACGAATGAACACTGAAGCTTTCTTT CSARAMRDHARMNTEAFF NA TRBJ1-1 NA TRBV20-1
TGTGCCAGCAGCTTATTGGCGAGTGAGGCTCAAGAGACCCAGTACTTC CASSLLASEAQETQYF NA TRBJ2-5 few TRBV7-9
TGCGCCAGCAGCTCACCGGGACTAGCGGGCCTTCGCCAAGAGACCCAGTACTTC CASSSPGLAGLRQETQYF TRBD2 TRBJ2-5 few TRBV5-1
TGTGCCAGCAGCGGAGAACAGGGGGAGCCATATACGCAGTATTTT CASSGEQGEPYTQYF TRBD1 TRBJ2-3 NA TRBV6-1
TGTGCCAGCAGCACCCGTGGAGGAAACACCATATATTTT CASSTRGGNTIYF NA TRBJ1-3 NA TRBV7-2
TGTGCCAGCTCAGATGGACTCAGGGAGGTAACAGATACGCAGTATTTT CASSDGLREVTDTQYF NA TRBJ2-3 few TRBV25-1
TGTGCCAGCAGTTTAGCCCGTGGGACCCAGTACTTC CASSLARGTQYF NA TRBJ2-5 many TRBV12-3/TRBV12-4
TGTGCCAGCAGCTTATCCGCTAGCGGGAGCGATGAGCAGTTCTTC CASSLSASGSDEQFF TRBD2 TRBJ2-1 NA TRBV7-3
TGCAGTGCCCCACAGCGGGAGTTGATTCAGGGCTACGAGCAGTACTTC CSAPQRELIQGYEQYF TRBD2 TRBJ2-7 NA TRBV20-1
TGTGCCAGCAGCGTCCACCGGGACGCCTTAAGGGGCCCGTTCTTC CASSVHRDALRGPFF NA TRBJ2-1 NA TRBV7-8
TGTGCCAGCAGCTCCGTCGAGGGGCGTCAAGAGACCCAGTACTTC CASSSVEGRQETQYF NA TRBJ2-5 few TRBV11-2
TGTGCCAGCAGCTTAGAGCGGAGCTCCTACGAGCAGTACTTC CASSLERSSYEQYF NA TRBJ2-7 few TRBV7-2
TGCAGCGGCCGGGGACTCGGGAACGAGCAGTACTTC CSGRGLGNEQYF NA TRBJ2-7 few TRBV29-1
TGTGCCAGCAAAGGCCAGGGGCCCAATGAGCAGTTCTTC CASKGQGPNEQFF NA TRBJ2-1 NA TRBV6-1
TGTGCCAGCAGCGGTGACAGGACGGGCAATCAGCCCCAGCATTTT CASSGDRTGNQPQHF NA TRBJ1-5 few TRBV5-5
TGTGCCAGCAGTACCCCGGGGACCGAGATGGGGACCCAGTACTTC CASSTPGTEMGTQYF NA TRBJ2-5 few TRBV12-3/TRBV12-4
TGTGCCAACTCGGTGGGGGGGGGCCAAGAGACCCAGTACTTC CANSVGGGQETQYF TRBD2 TRBJ2-5 few TRBV10-3
TGTGCCAGCAGCGTGGGGGCTAGCGGGACCTACAATGAGCAGTTCTTC CASSVGASGTYNEQFF TRBD2 TRBJ2-1 NA TRBV9
TGCAGTGCTCTCCGAAGCGGGAGGGCCAATGAGCAGTTCTTC CSALRSGRANEQFF TRBD2 TRBJ2-1 few TRBV20-1
TGCGCCAGCAGCCAAGATCCGGTCACCGGGGAGCTGTTTTTT CASSQDPVTGELFF NA TRBJ2-2 few TRBV4-3
TGTGCCAGCAGTCACCATCTTCGGACAGGGTCCCCAATTGAAGCTTTCTTT CASSHHLRTGSPIEAFF TRBD1 TRBJ1-1 NA TRBV2
TGTGCCAGCAGCCCCCACGAGGGGCTAGATGGAAACACCATATATTTT CASSPHEGLDGNTIYF NA TRBJ1-3 many TRBV7-6
TGTGCCAGCAGTCCGCGAATTGGGATGGACAATGAGCAGTTCTTC CASSPRIGMDNEQFF NA TRBJ2-1 few TRBV28
TGTGCCAGCAGTCCCCCGAGCAGGGGCCGGGAGCAGTACTTC CASSPPSRGREQYF NA TRBJ2-7 NA TRBV27
TGTGCCAGCAGCCCCTCCCGGGGGGAGCAGTACTTC CASSPSRGEQYF NA TRBJ2-7 many TRBV5-4
TGTGCCAGCAGCCAAGGCACCAGGGACTGGGCTTTCTTT CASSQGTRDWAFF NA TRBJ1-1 NA TRBV4-2
TGTGCCAGCAGCAAAGGGACTACCTACGAGCAGTACTTC CASSKGTTYEQYF TRBD2 TRBJ2-7 once TRBV11-2
TGTGCCAACTGGAGGGGGGGACAGGGGGAACCAGATTCACCCCTCCACTTT CANWRGGQGEPDSPLHF TRBD1 TRBJ1-6 NA TRBV28
TGCAGTGCTAGAGATGAACAGGGGACCTACGAGCAGTACTTC CSARDEQGTYEQYF TRBD1 TRBJ2-7 many TRBV20-1
TGCGCCAGCAGCTCCTCCGGGACAGGGTATGGCGAGCAGTACTTC CASSSSGTGYGEQYF TRBD1 TRBJ2-7 NA TRBV5-1
TGTGCCAGCAGTTTATCGCACAGGGTGGGGTCTGGGGCCAACGTCCTGACTTTC CASSLSHRVGSGANVLTF NA TRBJ2-6 NA TRBV27
TGTGCCAGCAGCTTAAGGACAGGGTCCATGGGGGCCAACGTCCTGACTTTC CASSLRTGSMGANVLTF TRBD1 TRBJ2-6 NA TRBV7-2
TGCAGTGCTAGAGATCCCACAATTGGGAACACCGGGGAGCTGTTTTTT CSARDPTIGNTGELFF NA TRBJ2-2 NA TRBV20-1
TGTGCCAGCTCACCAGGGGAGAATCAGCCCCAGCATTTT CASSPGENQPQHF NA TRBJ1-5 NA TRBV18
TGTGCCAGCAGTTTGGGTATAGCGGGAGATTTCTTC CASSLGIAGDFF TRBD2 TRBJ2-1 NA TRBV12-3/TRBV12-4
TGTGCCAGCAGCCCCGGAAGGTGGGACAGGCCTCCCACTGGAAATTCACCCCTCCACTTT CASSPGRWDRPPTGNSPLHF TRBD1 TRBJ1-6 NA TRBV11-2